This T cell receptor (beta chain) was profiled in a study of blood T cell repertoires in COVID-19. Authors' processing steps: How many nucleated cells were present was estimated from reference gene primer amplification. Assay: immunoSEQ multiplex PCR; the TCRdb copy retains only in-frame clones and omits some. V, J and clone size were drawn from that table, and D and trimming were deduced from the DNA. Here the sample spans about 350,000 clones, roughly 86% being singletons. Exposed enrollees had met someone with a PCR-confirmed or clinician-diagnosed COVID-19 case at some point within the 2 weeks before study entry. Trimming removed 0 bases from V and 4 bases from J; junction bases left unmatched: 11. The CDR3 runs 17 residues. Germline assignment: CDR1 WNHNN and CDR2 SYGVQD (reference sequence).

The sequence came from a woman aged 25 to 45 who had been exposed to COVID-19. Material: PBMCs or T cells enriched from blood (not recorded which). This chain uses TRBV10-1 with TRBJ2-5, with 7 nucleotides matching TRBD2. The chain's CDR3 is CASSESYGGGDGETQYF. CDR3 in DNA: TGCGCCAGCAGTGAGTCGTATGGGGGGGGAGATGGAGAGACCCAGTACTTC.